This T cell receptor (beta chain) was captured by sequencing in a study of control samples from healthy donors and cancer patients. TCRdb's table, derived via immunoSEQ multiplex PCR, lists solely in-frame clones and lacks some. The table lists about 100,000 clones, around 89% of them singletons. The CDR3 has 14 residues. Per the germline V gene, CDR1 is SGHAT and CDR2 is FQNNGV. Deletions cut 4 bases from V and 4 bases from J, with 13 bases between. The sequencing input was blood. The source is a man under 40 in good health. The rearrangement uses TRBV11-2 and TRBJ2-5; unclear D gene. The CDR3 DNA is TGTGCCAGCAGCTCTACGGCTAGTGGAGAGACCCAGTACTTC. This sequence encodes CASSSTASGETQYF.